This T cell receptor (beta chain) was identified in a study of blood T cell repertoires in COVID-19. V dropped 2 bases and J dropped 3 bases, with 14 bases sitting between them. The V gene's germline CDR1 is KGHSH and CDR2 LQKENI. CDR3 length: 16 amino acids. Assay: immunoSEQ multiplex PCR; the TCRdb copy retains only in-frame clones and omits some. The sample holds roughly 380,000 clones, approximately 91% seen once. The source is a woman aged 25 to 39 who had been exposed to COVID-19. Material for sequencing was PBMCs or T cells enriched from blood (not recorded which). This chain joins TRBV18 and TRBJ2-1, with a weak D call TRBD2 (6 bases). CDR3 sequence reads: CASSPGTGVGYNEQFF. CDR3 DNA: TGTGCCAGCTCACCAGGAACGGGGGTAGGCTACAATGAGCAGTTCTTC.